This T cell receptor (beta chain) was captured by sequencing in a study of a mutant IDH1 vaccine in newly diagnosed glioma. About the research overall: The vaccination schedule gave patients eight doses in weeks 1, 3, 5, 7, 11, 15, 19 and 23. Initiation of the vaccine course occurred 4-6 weeks after radiotherapy alone, or alongside temozolomide cycles.

This sample's time point: week 11, during vaccination. What each vaccine dose contained was 300 ug of mutant IDH1 20-mer peptide, accompanied by topical imiquimod. A remark on this clone: The antigen is unknown.

Clones were sequenced by immunoSEQ multiplex PCR, and TCRdb holds only the in-frame ones, with some missing. The sample carries fewer than 70,000 clones, around 89% recorded once. This CDR3 has 10 residues. Trimming removed 4 bases at V and 2 bases at J, with 0 bases between. Germline V gene lookup returns CDR1 SGHAT and CDR2 FQNNGV. The sequence was obtained from a man aged 40-49 years with glioma. J is TRBJ2-7 and V is TRBV11-2; D call uncertain. Specimen: PBMCs, collected from a glioma patient whose treatment included an IDH1 peptide vaccine. The CDR3 DNA reads as TGTGCCAGCAGCTCCTACGAGCAGTACTTC. It specifies CASSSYEQYF.